The 21 T cell receptor beta chains presented below share a single source sample, sequenced in a study of cytomegalovirus exposure and HLA in healthy donors. Researchers ran the PCR with 60 Vbeta and 13 Jbeta primers. TCRdb's table, derived via immunoSEQ multiplex PCR, lists solely in-frame clones and lacks some. The sample contains about 110,000 clones, less than 85% of which appear only once. The specimen sequenced was PBMCs. The receptors originated from a man aged 60-69 years in good health and CMV-seronegative.

The chain uses TRBV7-2 and TRBJ1-6, with a tentative D call TRBD1 (5 bases). V lost 4 bases to trimming and J lost 9 bases, with 19 bases between them. The CDR3 totals 16 residues. The V gene's germline CDR1 is SGHTA and CDR2 FQGNSA. In DNA, the CDR3 is TGTGCCAGCAGCTCACGAGGGGTATCGGGAGGTTCACCCCTCCACTTT. Amino acids: CASSSRGVSGGSPLHF.

The V call is TRBV5-1, the J call TRBJ2-2; D is uncertain. Germline loops: CDR1 SGHRS, CDR2 YFSETQ. The CDR3 has 15 residues. V gave up 4 bases and J gave up 0 bases, with 10 bases separating them. CDR3 in DNA: TGCGCCAGCAGCCAAACAGTTGCGAACACCGGGGAGCTGTTTTTT. Residues: CASSQTVANTGELFF. The full variable domain, in which reference TRBV5-1 and TRBJ2-2 provide the parts outside the CDR3, is KAGVTQTPRYLIKTRGQQVTLSCSPISGHRSVSWYQQTPGQGLQFLFEYFSETQRNKGNFPGRFSGRQFSNSRSEMNVSTLELGDSALYLCASSQTVANTGELFFGEGSRLTVL.

This clone was seen a few times. The chain has TRBV7-2 and TRBJ1-1; D not certain. Per germline, CDR1 SGHTA and CDR2 FQGNSA. The CDR3 is made up of 11 amino acids. V was cut by 5 bases and J by 3 bases, with 4 bases left in between. The CDR3 sequence: CASSPYTEAFF. CDR3 bases: TGTGCCAGCAGCCCCTACACTGAAGCTTTCTTT.

The gene calls are TRBV4-2 and TRBJ2-1, with D uncertain. Germline V gene lookup returns CDR1 LGHNA and CDR2 YNFKEQ. Trimming stripped 0 bases from V and 7 bases from J, with 13 bases between. The CDR3 is 15 residues long. CDR3 sequence reads: CASSQDLLQDNEQFF. DNA for the CDR3: TGTGCCAGCAGCCAAGATCTCCTGCAGGATAATGAGCAGTTCTTC.

The genes are TRBV5-8 and TRBJ2-6; D ambiguous. CDR3 length: 16 amino acids. Germline lookup yields CDR1 SGHTS and CDR2 YDEGEE. Trimming left V 4 bases short and J 0 bases short, with 11 bases between. The CDR3 is CASSPFTSSGANVLTF. The DNA for the CDR3 is TGTGCCAGCAGCCCTTTTACAAGCTCTGGGGCCAACGTCCTGACTTTC.

The chain has TRBV2 and TRBJ1-4, with TRBD1 matching over 11 bases. Looked up from germline, CDR1 is SNHLY and CDR2 is FYNNEI. V lost 6 bases, J lost 4 bases, and 4 bases stayed unmatched. The CDR3 consists of 15 residues. CDR3 in amino acids: CASRGQGVNNEKLFF. The CDR3 DNA sequence: TGTGCCAGCAGGGGACAGGGGGTTAATAATGAAAAACTGTTTTTT.

This chain uses TRBV5-4 with TRBJ1-1; TRBD1 matches 7 bases. The germline gives CDR1 SGHNT, CDR2 YYREEE (reference sequence). The V and J ends lost 4 bases and 3 bases, in that order; junction bases with no gene match: 9. This CDR3 has 15 amino acids. The CDR3 is CASSPAGGRYTEAFF. The CDR3 coding sequence is TGTGCCAGCAGCCCTGCAGGGGGGCGATACACTGAAGCTTTCTTT.

The rearrangement links TRBV6-6 to TRBJ2-2, with a possible D match to TRBD2 (5 bases). The germline V gene encodes CDR1 MNHNY and CDR2 SVGAGI (reference sequence). The CDR3 is 14 amino acids. Trimming left V 9 bases short and J 0 bases short, with 11 bases between. This CDR3 is CASRARANTGELFF. The CDR3 bases are TGTGCCAGTCGAGCGAGGGCGAACACCGGGGAGCTGTTTTTT.

This clone was observed a handful of times. This sequence joins TRBV2 and TRBJ2-1, with D perhaps TRBD1 (5 bases). The CDR3 sequence is 13 residues long. CDR1 is SNHLY and CDR2 is FYNNEI in the germline V gene. V lost 6 bases and J lost 5, with 11 bases in between. CDR3 nucleotide sequence: TGTGCCAGCAGGTCTGACAGAAACAATGAGCAGTTCTTC. The encoded protein is CASRSDRNNEQFF.

The V gene is TRBV7-2, the J gene TRBJ1-1; D possibly corresponds to TRBD1 (5 bases). The CDR3 is 15 amino acids. V dropped 5 bases and J dropped 5 bases, with 18 bases sitting between them. Germline-derived CDR1 and CDR2 are SGHTA and FQGNSA. CDR3 nucleotide sequence: TGTGCCAGCAGCCCAAGTGGGGCGAGAGCTACTGAAGCTTTCTTT. The encoded protein is CASSPSGARATEAFF.

This chain connects TRBV7-6 to TRBJ1-3; D is undetermined. CDR1 and CDR2 from the germline V gene are SGHVS and FNYEAQ. Trimming removed 2 bases at V and 4 bases at J, with 6 bases between. The CDR3 has 13 amino acids. The CDR3 sequence: CASSLTAGNTIYF. CDR3 bases: TGTGCCAGCAGCTTAACAGCCGGAAACACCATATATTTT.

V gene TRBV5-4 combines with J gene TRBJ2-7; D call uncertain. Germline values: CDR1 SGHNT, CDR2 YYREEE (reference sequence). Between the trimmed V and J ends, which lost 3 bases and 2 bases, there was a span of 9 bases. The CDR3 covers 13 residues. The CDR3 sequence is CASSSGPTYEQYV. The CDR3 nucleotides read TGTGCCAGCAGCTCTGGGCCTACCTACGAGCAGTACGTC.

This chain connects TRBV7-9 to TRBJ1-1; TRBD1 might be the D (5 bases). The ends were cut back, 5 bases at V and 0 bases at J, with 13 bases in the middle. Per germline, CDR1 SEHNR and CDR2 FQNEAQ (reference sequence). The CDR3 is 15 amino acids. The CDR3 spells CASSPQGVMNTEAFF. For the CDR3, the DNA is TGTGCCAGCAGCCCCCAAGGGGTTATGAACACTGAAGCTTTCTTT. The full variable domain, completed using reference TRBV7-9 and TRBJ1-1, is DTGVSQNPRHKITKRGQNVTFRCDPISEHNRLYWYRQTLGQGPEFLTYFQNEAQLEKSRLLSDRFSAERPKGSFSTLEIQRTEQGDSAMYLCASSPQGVMNTEAFFGQGTRLTVV.

V and J are TRBV28 and TRBJ2-5; unclear D gene. Germline-derived CDR1 and CDR2 are MDHEN and SYDVKM. The CDR3 contains 14 residues. V was shortened by 2 bases and J by 5 bases, with 12 bases between the two germline ends. As DNA, the CDR3 is TGTGCCAGCAGTTTAAGTCAGGCACAGGAGACCCAGTACTTC. This encodes CASSLSQAQETQYF.

This chain joins TRBV5-4 and TRBJ1-2, with D possibly matching TRBD1 (5 bases). V dropped 3 bases and J dropped 3 bases, with 15 bases sitting between them. Germline values: CDR1 SGHNT, CDR2 YYREEE (reference sequence). There are 15 residues in the CDR3. The CDR3 loop reads CASSSGGLQDYGYTF. The CDR3 DNA sequence: TGTGCCAGCAGCTCTGGGGGACTACAGGACTATGGCTACACCTTC. Full variable domain (remainder filled in from reference TRBV5-4 and TRBJ1-2): ETGVTQSPTHLIKTRGQQVTLRCSSQSGHNTVSWYQQALGQGPQFIFQYYREEENGRGNFPPRFSGLQFPNYSSELNVNALELDDSALYLCASSSGGLQDYGYTFGSGTRLTVV.

The chain couples TRBV2 to TRBJ2-5; no definite D call. The tail of the sequence fits TRBJ2-7 better, so the J call may be wrong. The germline CDR1 and CDR2 sequences are SNHLY and FYNNEI. This CDR3 comprises 10 residues. This CDR3 reads CASSLYEQYF. CDR3 bases: TGTGCCAGCAGTTTGTACGAGCAGTACTTC.

This chain links TRBV5-1 with TRBJ2-3; the D gene is possibly TRBD2 (6 bases). The ends were cut back, 7 bases at V and 0 bases at J, with 12 bases in the middle. From germline, CDR1 is SGHRS and CDR2 YFSETQ. The CDR3 spans 14 residues. CDR3 sequence (DNA): TGCGCCAGCCTCCGTGGGGGGAGCACAGATACGCAGTATTTT. It translates to CASLRGGSTDTQYF.

The chain recombines TRBV2 with TRBJ1-6, with 9 positions matching TRBD1. Germline trimming cut 7 bases from V and 8 bases from J; bases unmatched to any gene: 6. Looked up from germline, CDR1 is SNHLY and CDR2 is FYNNEI. The CDR3 runs 14 residues. This CDR3 reads CASTRDREYSPLHF. The CDR3 DNA sequence: TGTGCCAGCACCCGGGACAGGGAATATTCACCCCTCCACTTT.

The chain joins TRBV7-2 to TRBJ1-1; D is undetermined. CDR1 and CDR2 (germline): SGHTA, FQGNSA. The CDR3 is 13 amino acids. The V end was cut by 1 base, the J end by 8 bases, with 11 bases between. Here the CDR3 reads CASSLDSQVEAFF. The CDR3 nucleotides read TGTGCCAGCAGCTTAGATTCGCAGGTGGAAGCTTTCTTT.

V usage is TRBV7-3 and J usage is TRBJ2-2; no clear D. Per the germline V gene, CDR1 is SGHTA and CDR2 is FQGTGA. The CDR3 totals 14 residues. The V and J ends lost 2 bases and 3 bases respectively, with 7 bases between them. CDR3 protein: CASSLQMDTGELFF. In nucleotides, the CDR3 is TGTGCCAGCAGCTTACAGATGGACACCGGGGAGCTGTTTTTT. The complete variable domain, with remaining parts taken from reference TRBV7-3 and TRBJ2-2, reads GAGVSQTPSNKVTEKGKYVELRCDPISGHTALYWYRQSLGQGPEFLIYFQGTGAADDSGLPNDRFFAVRPEGSVSTLKIQRTERGDSAVYLCASSLQMDTGELFFGEGSRLTVL.

This clone was found a few times. V and J are TRBV6-1 and TRBJ2-5; D possibly corresponds to TRBD1 (5 bases). Germline CDR1 MNHNS, CDR2 SASEGT. With 7 bases removed from V and 4 bases from J, the gap between germline ends came to 16 bases. The CDR3 is 14 amino acids. CDR3 in amino acids: CASMKGLQGETQYF. The CDR3 nucleotides read TGTGCCAGCATGAAGGGCCTCCAGGGAGAGACCCAGTACTTC.